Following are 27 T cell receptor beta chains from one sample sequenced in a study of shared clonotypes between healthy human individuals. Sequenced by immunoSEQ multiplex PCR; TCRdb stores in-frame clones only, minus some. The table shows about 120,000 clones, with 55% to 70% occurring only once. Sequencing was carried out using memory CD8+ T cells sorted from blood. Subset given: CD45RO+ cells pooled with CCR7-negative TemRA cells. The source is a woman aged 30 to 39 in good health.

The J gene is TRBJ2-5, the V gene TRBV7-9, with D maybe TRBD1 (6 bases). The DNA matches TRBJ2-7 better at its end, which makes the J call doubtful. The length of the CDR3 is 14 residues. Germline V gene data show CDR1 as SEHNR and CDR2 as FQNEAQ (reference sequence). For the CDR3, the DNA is TGTGCCAGCAGCCACCGGGACAATACCTACGAGCAGTACTTC. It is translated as CASSHRDNTYEQYF.

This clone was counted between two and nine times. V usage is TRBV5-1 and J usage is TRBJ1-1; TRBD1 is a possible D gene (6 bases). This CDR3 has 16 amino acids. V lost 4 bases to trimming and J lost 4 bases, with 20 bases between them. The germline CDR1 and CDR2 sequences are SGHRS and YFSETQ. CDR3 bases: TGCGCCAGCAGCCCCGATAGGGGGGGAGAGGGCACTGAAGCTTTCTTT. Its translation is CASSPDRGGEGTEAFF.

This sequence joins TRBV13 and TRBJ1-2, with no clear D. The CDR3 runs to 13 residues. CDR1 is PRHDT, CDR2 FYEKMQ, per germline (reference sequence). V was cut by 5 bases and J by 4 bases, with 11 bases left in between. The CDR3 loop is CASSLLGFYGYTF. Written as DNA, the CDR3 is TGTGCCAGCAGCCTTCTAGGCTTCTATGGCTACACCTTC.

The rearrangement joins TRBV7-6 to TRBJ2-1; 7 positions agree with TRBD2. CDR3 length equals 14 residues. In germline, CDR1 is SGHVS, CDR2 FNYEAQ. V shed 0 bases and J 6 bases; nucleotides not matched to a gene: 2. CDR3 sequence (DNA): TGTGCCAGCAGCTTAGCGGGAGGGGTCAATGAGCAGTTCTTC. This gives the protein CASSLAGGVNEQFF.

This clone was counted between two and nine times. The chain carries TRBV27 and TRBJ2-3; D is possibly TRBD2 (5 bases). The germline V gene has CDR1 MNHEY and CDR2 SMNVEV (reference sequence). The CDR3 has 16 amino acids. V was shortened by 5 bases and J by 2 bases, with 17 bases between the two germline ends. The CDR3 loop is CASSRLSGSPTDTQYF. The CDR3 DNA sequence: TGTGCCAGCAGTCGCCTGTCGGGGAGCCCCACAGATACGCAGTATTTT.

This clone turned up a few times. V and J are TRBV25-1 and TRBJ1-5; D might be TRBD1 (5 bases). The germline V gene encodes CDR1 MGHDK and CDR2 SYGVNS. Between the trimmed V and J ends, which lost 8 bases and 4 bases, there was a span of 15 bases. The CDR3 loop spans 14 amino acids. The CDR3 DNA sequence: TGTGCCAGCCGGAGCCGGGACCCTAATCAGCCCCAGCATTTT. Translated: CASRSRDPNQPQHF.

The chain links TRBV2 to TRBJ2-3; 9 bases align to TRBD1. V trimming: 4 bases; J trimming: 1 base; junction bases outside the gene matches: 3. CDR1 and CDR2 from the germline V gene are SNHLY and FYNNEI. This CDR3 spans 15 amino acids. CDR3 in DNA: TGTGCCAGCAGTGGCAACAGGGGGCGCACAGATACGCAGTATTTT. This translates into CASSGNRGRTDTQYF. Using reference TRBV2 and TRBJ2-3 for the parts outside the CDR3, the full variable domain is EPEVTQTPSHQVTQMGQEVILRCVPISNHLYFYWYRQILGQKVEFLVSFYNNEISEKSEIFDDQFSVERPDGSNFTLKIRSTKLEDSAMYFCASSGNRGRTDTQYFGPGTRLTVL.

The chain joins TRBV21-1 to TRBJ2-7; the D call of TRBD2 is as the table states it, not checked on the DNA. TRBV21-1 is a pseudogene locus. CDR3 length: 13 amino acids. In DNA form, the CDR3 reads TGTGCCAGCTTCAAGCGGGATCCCTACGAGCAGTACTTC. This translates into CASFKRDPYEQYF.

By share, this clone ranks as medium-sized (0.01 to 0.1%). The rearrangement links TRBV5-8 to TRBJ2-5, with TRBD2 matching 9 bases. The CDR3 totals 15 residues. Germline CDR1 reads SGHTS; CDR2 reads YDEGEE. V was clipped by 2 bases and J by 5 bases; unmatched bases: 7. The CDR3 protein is CASSFQAGGAETQYF. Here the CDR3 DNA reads TGTGCCAGCAGCTTCCAGGCGGGAGGGGCGGAGACCCAGTACTTC.

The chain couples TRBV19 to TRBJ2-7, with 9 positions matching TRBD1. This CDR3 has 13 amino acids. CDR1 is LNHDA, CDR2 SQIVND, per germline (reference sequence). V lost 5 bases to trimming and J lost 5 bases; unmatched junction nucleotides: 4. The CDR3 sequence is CASSLTGGHEQYF. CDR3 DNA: TGTGCCAGTAGTTTAACAGGGGGCCACGAGCAGTACTTC.

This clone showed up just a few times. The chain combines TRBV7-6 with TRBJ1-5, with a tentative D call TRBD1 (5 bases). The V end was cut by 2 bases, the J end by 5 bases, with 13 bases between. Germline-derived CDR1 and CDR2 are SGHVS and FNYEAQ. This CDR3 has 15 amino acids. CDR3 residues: CASSLLKGHDQPQHF. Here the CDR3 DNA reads TGTGCCAGCAGCTTACTTAAGGGGCACGATCAGCCCCAGCATTTT. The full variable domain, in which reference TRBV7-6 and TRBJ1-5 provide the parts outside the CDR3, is GAGVSQSPRYKVTKRGQDVALRCDPISGHVSLYWYRQALGQGPEFLTYFNYEAQQDKSGLPNDRFSAERPEGSISTLTIQRTEQRDSAMYRCASSLLKGHDQPQHFGDGTRLSIL.

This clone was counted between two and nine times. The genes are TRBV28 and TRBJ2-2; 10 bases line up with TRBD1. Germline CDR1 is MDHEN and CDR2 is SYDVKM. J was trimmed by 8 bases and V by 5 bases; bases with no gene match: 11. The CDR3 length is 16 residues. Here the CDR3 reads CASSHPRDRGVGELFF. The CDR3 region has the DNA TGTGCCAGCAGTCACCCTCGGGACAGGGGTGTTGGGGAGCTGTTTTTT.

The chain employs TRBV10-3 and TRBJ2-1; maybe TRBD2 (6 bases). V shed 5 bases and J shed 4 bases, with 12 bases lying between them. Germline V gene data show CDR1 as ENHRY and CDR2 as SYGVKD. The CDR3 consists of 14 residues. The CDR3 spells CAISSSGLYNEQFF. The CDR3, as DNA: TGTGCCATCAGTTCCAGCGGGTTATACAATGAGCAGTTCTTC.

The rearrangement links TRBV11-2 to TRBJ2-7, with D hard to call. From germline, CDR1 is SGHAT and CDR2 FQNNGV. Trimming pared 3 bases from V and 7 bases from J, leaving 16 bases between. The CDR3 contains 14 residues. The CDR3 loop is CASSFGQWVGEQYF. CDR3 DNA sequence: TGTGCCAGCAGCTTTGGGCAGTGGGTTGGAGAGCAGTACTTC.

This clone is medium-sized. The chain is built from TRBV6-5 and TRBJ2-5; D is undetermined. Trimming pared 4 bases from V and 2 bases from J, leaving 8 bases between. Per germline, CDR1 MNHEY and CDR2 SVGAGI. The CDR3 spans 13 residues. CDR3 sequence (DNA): TGTGCCAGCAGTTTGGCAGCTCAAGAGACCCAGTACTTC. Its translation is CASSLAAQETQYF.

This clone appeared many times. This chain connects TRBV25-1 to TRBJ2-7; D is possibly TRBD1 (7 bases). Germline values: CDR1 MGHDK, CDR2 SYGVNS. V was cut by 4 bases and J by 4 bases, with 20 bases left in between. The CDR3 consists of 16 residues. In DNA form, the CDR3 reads TGTGCCAGCAGTGGACCGACAGGGCTTGGAGGGTACGAGCAGTACTTC. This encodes CASSGPTGLGGYEQYF.

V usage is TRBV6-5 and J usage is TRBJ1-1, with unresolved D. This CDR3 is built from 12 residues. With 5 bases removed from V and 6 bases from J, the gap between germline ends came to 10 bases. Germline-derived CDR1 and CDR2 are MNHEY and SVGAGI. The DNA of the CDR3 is TGTGCCAGCAGTCATCCCGCGGCTGAAGCTTTCTTT. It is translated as CASSHPAAEAFF.

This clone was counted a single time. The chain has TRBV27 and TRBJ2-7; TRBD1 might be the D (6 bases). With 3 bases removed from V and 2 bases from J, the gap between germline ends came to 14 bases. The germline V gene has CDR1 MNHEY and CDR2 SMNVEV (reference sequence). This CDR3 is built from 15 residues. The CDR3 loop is CASSFLGASAYEQYF. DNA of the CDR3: TGTGCCAGCAGTTTTCTGGGGGCGAGTGCCTACGAGCAGTACTTC.

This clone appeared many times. CDR3 nucleotide sequence: TGTGCCAGCAGCCCCGAACGGGGGGCCGTTTATTATGGCTACACCTTC. Translated: CASSPERGAVYYGYTF. This chain connects TRBV4-2 to TRBJ1-2; possible D gene TRBD1, 6 bases. V was shortened by 4 bases and J by 5 bases, with 20 bases between the two germline ends. The CDR3 sequence is 16 residues long. The V gene's germline CDR1 is LGHNA and CDR2 YNFKEQ.

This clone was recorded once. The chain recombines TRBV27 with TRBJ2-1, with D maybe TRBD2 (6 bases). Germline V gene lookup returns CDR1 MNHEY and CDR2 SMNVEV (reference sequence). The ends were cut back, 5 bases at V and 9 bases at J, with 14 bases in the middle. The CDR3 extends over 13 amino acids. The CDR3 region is CASSPGSPGEQFF. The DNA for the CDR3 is TGTGCCAGCAGTCCCGGGAGTCCGGGTGAGCAGTTCTTC.

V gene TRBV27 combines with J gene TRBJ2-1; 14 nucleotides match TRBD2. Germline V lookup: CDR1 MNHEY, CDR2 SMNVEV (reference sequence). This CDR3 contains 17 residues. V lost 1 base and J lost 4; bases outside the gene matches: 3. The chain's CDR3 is CASSLWTSGRSYNEQFF. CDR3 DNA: TGTGCCAGCAGTTTATGGACTAGCGGGAGGAGTTACAATGAGCAGTTCTTC.

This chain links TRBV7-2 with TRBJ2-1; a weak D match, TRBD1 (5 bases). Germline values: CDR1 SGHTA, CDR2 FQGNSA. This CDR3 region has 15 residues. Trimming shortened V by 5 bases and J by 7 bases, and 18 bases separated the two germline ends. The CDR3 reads CASSRGAHTENEQFF. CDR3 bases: TGTGCCAGCAGCCGTGGGGCCCATACCGAAAATGAGCAGTTCTTC.

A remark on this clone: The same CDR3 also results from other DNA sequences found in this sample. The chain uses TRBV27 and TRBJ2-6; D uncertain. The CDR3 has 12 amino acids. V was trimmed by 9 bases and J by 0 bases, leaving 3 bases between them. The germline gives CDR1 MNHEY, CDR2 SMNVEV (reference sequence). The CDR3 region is CASSSGANVLTF. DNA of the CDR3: TGTGCCAGTAGCTCTGGGGCCAACGTCCTGACTTTC. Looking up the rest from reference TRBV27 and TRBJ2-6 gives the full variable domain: EAQVTQNPRYLITVTGKKLTVTCSQNMNHEYMSWYRQDPGLGLRQIYYSMNVEVTDKGDVPEGYKVSRKEKRNFPLILESPSPNQTSLYFCASSSGANVLTFGAGSRLTVL.

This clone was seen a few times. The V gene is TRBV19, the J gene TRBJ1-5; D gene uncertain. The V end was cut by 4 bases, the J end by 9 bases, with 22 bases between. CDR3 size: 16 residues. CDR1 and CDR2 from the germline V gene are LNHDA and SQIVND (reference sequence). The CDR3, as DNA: TGTGCCAGTAGTAACCGGACGTTTTTTGCTCCTGGGCCCCAGCATTTT. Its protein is CASSNRTFFAPGPQHF. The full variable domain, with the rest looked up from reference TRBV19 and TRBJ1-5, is DGGITQSPKYLFRKEGQNVTLSCEQNLNHDAMYWYRQDPGQGLRLIYYSQIVNDFQKGDIAEGYSVSREKKESFPLTVTSAQKNPTAFYLCASSNRTFFAPGPQHFGDGTRLSIL.

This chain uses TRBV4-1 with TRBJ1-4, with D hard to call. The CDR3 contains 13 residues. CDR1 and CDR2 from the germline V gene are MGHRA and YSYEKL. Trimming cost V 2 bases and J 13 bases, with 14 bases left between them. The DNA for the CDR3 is TGCGCCAGCAGCCAAAGAAAAGGTGACGGACTGTTTTTT. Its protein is CASSQRKGDGLFF.

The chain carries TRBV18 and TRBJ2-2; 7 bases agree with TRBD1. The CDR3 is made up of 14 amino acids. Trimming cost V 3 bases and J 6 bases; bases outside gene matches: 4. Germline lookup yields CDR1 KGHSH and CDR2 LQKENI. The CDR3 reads CASSPDRVSGELFF. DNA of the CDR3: TGTGCCAGCTCACCTGACAGGGTGTCCGGGGAGCTGTTTTTT.

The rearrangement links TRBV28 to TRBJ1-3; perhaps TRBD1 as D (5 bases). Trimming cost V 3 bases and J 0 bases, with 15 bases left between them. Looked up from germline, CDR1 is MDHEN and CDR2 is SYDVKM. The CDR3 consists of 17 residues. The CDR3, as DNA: TGTGCCAGCAGTTTGCCCGCCGCGGGGCACTCTGGAAACACCATATATTTT. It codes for CASSLPAAGHSGNTIYF.